The 28 T cell receptor beta chains listed next were all sequenced from one sample in a study of OX40 agonist ivuxolimab in advanced cancers. TCRdb's copy holds only in-frame clones and misses some; the assay was immunoSEQ multiplex PCR. The sample holds some 98,000 clones; roughly nine tenths are singletons and the top ten take about 0.31%. This specimen consisted of CD4+ or CD8+ T cells sorted from blood, obtained in a trial of the OX40 agonist ivuxolimab. Source of these receptors: an adult with an advanced solid tumor such as melanoma, head and neck, liver or kidney cancer.

This clone has just one count. V gene TRBV6-5 combines with J gene TRBJ2-7, with 7 bases lining up with TRBD1. V lost 10 bases to trimming and J lost 3 bases; unmatched junction nucleotides: 6. The CDR3 length is 12 residues. Germline V CDR1 and CDR2: MNHEY, SVGAGI. CDR3 residues: CATAGTVYEQYF. As DNA, the CDR3 is TGTGCCACCGCCGGGACAGTCTACGAGCAGTACTTC.

This clone was detected only once. This chain joins TRBV6-5 and TRBJ1-2; D is possibly TRBD1 (6 bases). CDR1 is MNHEY, CDR2 SVGAGI, per germline. The CDR3 is 14 residues long. V lost 6 bases, J lost 3 bases, and 14 bases lay in between. The CDR3 DNA reads as TGTGCCAGCAGGAGAGGGGGAAGATACTATGGCTACACCTTC. Amino acid sequence: CASRRGGRYYGYTF.

This chain joins TRBV28 and TRBJ1-1; no firm D call. The CDR3 length is 12 residues. CDR1 is MDHEN, CDR2 SYDVKM, per germline. V shed 5 bases and J shed 2 bases, with 6 bases lying between them. CDR3 in DNA: TGTGCCAGCAGTGCAGGAAACACTGAAGCTTTCTTT. It is translated as CASSAGNTEAFF.

DNA for the CDR3: TGTGCCAGCAGCTTGGTCAGGGTCCGCACCTCCATGAACACTGAAGCTTTCTTT. It specifies CASSLVRVRTSMNTEAFF. The chain recombines TRBV7-9 with TRBJ1-1; a weak D match, TRBD1 (5 bases). Deletions cut 3 bases from V and 0 bases from J, with 20 bases between. CDR3 length: 18 residues. CDR1 and CDR2 from the germline V gene are SEHNR and FQNEAQ (reference sequence).

A single count supports this clone. The CDR3 spells CASSPSGGGPSGGTQYF. The DNA for the CDR3 is TGTGCCAGCAGCCCAAGCGGGGGCGGGCCGTCGGGCGGGACCCAGTACTTC. The chain has TRBV7-2 and TRBJ2-5; 8 positions agree with TRBD2. Trimming removed 5 bases from V and 7 bases from J; junction bases left unmatched: 18. The CDR3 is 17 residues long. Germline-derived CDR1 and CDR2 are SGHTA and FQGNSA.

The chain uses TRBV4-3 and TRBJ2-1, with TRBD1 as a possible D gene (5 bases). Per germline, CDR1 LGHNA and CDR2 YSLEER. V dropped 0 bases and J dropped 4 bases, with 10 bases sitting between them. The CDR3 has 15 residues. The CDR3 DNA reads as TGCGCCAGCAGCCAAGACTACACAGGATACAATGAGCAGTTCTTC. Its translation is CASSQDYTGYNEQFF.

The genes are TRBV6-1 and TRBJ1-4; the match to TRBD1 covers 8 bases. The V gene's germline CDR1 is MNHNS and CDR2 SASEGT. V lost 0 bases to trimming and J lost 8 bases; unmatched junction nucleotides: 11. CDR3 length: 17 residues. As DNA, the CDR3 is TGTGCCAGCAGTGAAGCGGCCAGGGGGCGGTATCGGGAAAAACTGTTTTTT. This gives the protein CASSEAARGRYREKLFF.

This clone showed up just a few times. The V gene is TRBV6-5, the J gene TRBJ1-1; D gene unclear. Looked up from germline, CDR1 is MNHEY and CDR2 is SVGAGI. V lost 1 base, J lost 3 bases, and 6 bases lay in between. The length of the CDR3 is 13 residues. CDR3 nucleotides: TGTGCCAGCAGTTACTGGGTGGACACTGAAGCTTTCTTT. Its translation: CASSYWVDTEAFF.

The CDR3 coding sequence is TGTGCCAGCAGCTTGCTGAGACAGGTAAACGAGCAGTACTTC. Its translation is CASSLLRQVNEQYF. The chain employs TRBV7-2 and TRBJ2-7; tentative D call: TRBD1 (6 bases). The CDR3 consists of 14 residues. Germline assignment: CDR1 SGHTA and CDR2 FQGNSA. The V end lost 3 bases, the J end lost 5 bases, and 14 bases lay between the germline ends.

This clone has a single count. V is TRBV5-1 and J is TRBJ1-6; weak D call: TRBD1 (6 bases). The V and J ends lost 0 bases and 8 bases respectively, with 9 bases between them. CDR3 length equals 14 residues. Germline V gene sequence: CDR1 SGHRS, CDR2 YFSETQ. The CDR3 loop is CASSLAGDDSPLHF. The CDR3 nucleotides are TGCGCCAGCAGCTTGGCAGGGGATGATTCACCCCTCCACTTT. The variable domain in full, completed from reference TRBV5-1 and TRBJ1-6, reads KAGVTQTPRYLIKTRGQQVTLSCSPISGHRSVSWYQQTPGQGLQFLFEYFSETQRNKGNFPGRFSGRQFSNSRSEMNVSTLELGDSALYLCASSLAGDDSPLHFGNGTRLTVT.

The V gene is TRBV28, the J gene TRBJ1-2; TRBD1 might be the D (5 bases). The germline CDR1 and CDR2 sequences are MDHEN and SYDVKM. CDR3 size: 14 residues. With 7 bases removed from V and 8 bases from J, the gap between germline ends came to 20 bases. Here the CDR3 DNA reads TGTGCCAGCACCCCCCCCGCAGGGTTGAGGGGCTACACCTTC. The encoded protein is CASTPPAGLRGYTF.

This chain connects TRBV4-1 to TRBJ2-7; 9 positions match TRBD1. Trimming removed 4 bases from V and 7 bases from J; junction bases left unmatched: 8. The CDR3 consists of 14 residues. The germline CDR1 and CDR2 sequences are MGHRA and YSYEKL. The CDR3 region has the DNA TGCGCCAGCAGCCCCCGGGACAGGGTGAGTGAGCAGTACTTC. Its translation: CASSPRDRVSEQYF.

This chain joins TRBV28 and TRBJ1-2, with 9 positions matching TRBD1. CDR1 and CDR2 (germline): MDHEN, SYDVKM. The CDR3 sequence is 14 residues long. Trimming cost V 7 bases and J 4 bases; bases outside gene matches: 7. The CDR3 reads CASIQQGAGYGYTF. The CDR3 bases are TGTGCCAGCATCCAACAGGGGGCTGGCTATGGCTACACCTTC.

The chain employs TRBV5-1 and TRBJ1-1, with D unclear. The CDR3 spans 13 residues. V was shortened by 1 base and J by 7 bases, with 11 bases between the two germline ends. Germline-derived CDR1 and CDR2 are SGHRS and YFSETQ. The CDR3 reads CASSLMYAYEAFF. In DNA, the CDR3 is TGCGCCAGCAGCTTGATGTACGCGTATGAAGCTTTCTTT.

This clone was detected once. The V and J genes are TRBV27 and TRBJ2-7, with 12 bases matching TRBD2. The CDR3 has 15 residues. J was trimmed by 3 bases and V by 6 bases; bases with no gene match: 6. In germline, CDR1 is MNHEY, CDR2 SMNVEV (reference sequence). CDR3 region: CASSPWTSGVYEQYF. CDR3 in DNA: TGTGCCAGCAGCCCCTGGACTAGCGGGGTCTACGAGCAGTACTTC.

This clone has just one count. This chain links TRBV7-2 with TRBJ2-1; 10 nucleotides line up with TRBD2. Germline V gene lookup returns CDR1 SGHTA and CDR2 FQGNSA. Losses at the gene ends were 3 bases for V and 9 bases for J; bases not matched to a gene: 8. The length of the CDR3 is 15 residues. The CDR3 DNA sequence: TGTGCCAGCAGCTTTAAGGGACTAGCGTCGCCTGAGCAGTTCTTC. This codes for CASSFKGLASPEQFF. The whole variable domain, remainder taken from reference TRBV7-2 and TRBJ2-1, is GAGVSQSPSNKVTEKGKDVELRCDPISGHTALYWYRQSLGQGLEFLIYFQGNSAPDKSGLPSDRFSAERTGGSVSTLTIQRTQQEDSAVYLCASSFKGLASPEQFFGPGTRLTVL.

The chain's CDR3 is CASSPPSPASEQYF. The CDR3 DNA sequence: TGTGCCAGCAGCCCCCCCAGCCCGGCCAGCGAGCAGTACTTC. The chain links TRBV6-5 to TRBJ2-7; D is ambiguous. Germline CDR1 is MNHEY and CDR2 is SVGAGI. CDR3 size: 14 residues. Deletions cut 6 bases from V and 6 bases from J, with 18 bases between.

The rearrangement joins TRBV5-3 to TRBJ2-1; the match to TRBD1 covers 8 bases. TRBV5-3 counts as an open reading frame of uncertain function. Trimming took 1 base from V and 0 from J; bases not matched to a gene: 3. CDR3 length equals 16 residues. CDR3 amino acids: CARSLWDRFSYNEQFF. In nucleotides, the CDR3 is TGTGCCAGAAGCTTGTGGGACAGGTTCTCCTACAATGAGCAGTTCTTC.

J is TRBJ2-7 and V is TRBV15; D might be TRBD2 (6 bases). The CDR3 loop spans 14 amino acids. Germline V gives CDR1 LNHNV, CDR2 YYDKDF (reference sequence). The V end was cut by 0 bases, the J end by 3 bases, with 9 bases between. The CDR3 reads CATSRDLGGYEQYF. CDR3 in DNA: TGTGCCACCAGCAGAGATCTGGGAGGCTACGAGCAGTACTTC. The full variable domain, its missing parts supplied by reference TRBV15 and TRBJ2-7, is DAMVIQNPRYQVTQFGKPVTLSCSQTLNHNVMYWYQQKSSQAPKLLFHYYDKDFNNEADTPDNFQSRRPNTSFCFLDIRSPGLGDTAMYLCATSRDLGGYEQYFGPGTRLTVT.

CDR3 protein: CASSPTVGYEQYF. The CDR3 bases are TGTGCCAGCAGCCCGACGGTAGGGTACGAGCAGTACTTC. The rearrangement links TRBV7-2 to TRBJ2-7; D gene unclear. V lost 5 bases and J 4 bases, leaving 12 bases between the germline ends. The germline CDR1 and CDR2 sequences are SGHTA and FQGNSA. The CDR3 length is 13 residues.

The table lists this clone with a few counts. The DNA for the CDR3 is TGCGCCAGCAGCTTGGAGATGACAGGGGTGAACACTGAAGCTTTCTTT. Translating gives CASSLEMTGVNTEAFF. V gene TRBV5-1 combines with J gene TRBJ1-1; 8 bases fit TRBD1. The CDR3 is made up of 16 amino acids. After removal of 0 bases from V and 0 bases from J, the junction contained 4 bases not matched to a gene. Germline values: CDR1 SGHRS, CDR2 YFSETQ.

This chain links TRBV7-2 with TRBJ1-6, with 9 bases aligning to TRBD1. This CDR3 has 14 residues. Per the germline V gene, CDR1 is SGHTA and CDR2 is FQGNSA. V lost 7 bases and J lost 7; bases outside the gene matches: 5. In DNA, the CDR3 is TGTGCCAGCACCCCGGGGACAGGGAATTCACCCCTCCACTTT. Residues: CASTPGTGNSPLHF.

V usage is TRBV5-1 and J usage is TRBJ2-7, with 14 positions matching TRBD2. The CDR3 is 14 amino acids. The J segment lost 6 bases and the V segment lost 3 bases, leaving 2 bases of the junction unmatched. Germline-derived CDR1 and CDR2 are SGHRS and YFSETQ. The CDR3 DNA follows: TGCGCCAGCAGCTCGGGACTAGCGGGAGTCGAGCAGTACTTC. Protein product: CASSSGLAGVEQYF.

This clone was seen only a few times. The chain is built from TRBV6-5 and TRBJ2-1, with 7 bases fitting TRBD2. The length of the CDR3 is 15 residues. Germline V gives CDR1 MNHEY, CDR2 SVGAGI. With 6 bases clipped from V and 9 bases from J, the junction kept 14 bases outside the gene matches. This chain's CDR3 is CASRGGTLASSEQFF. In DNA, the CDR3 is TGTGCCAGCAGGGGAGGGACGCTCGCTAGCAGTGAGCAGTTCTTC.

This sequence joins TRBV6-5 and TRBJ2-1, with D uncertain. Germline V lookup: CDR1 MNHEY, CDR2 SVGAGI. The CDR3 is made up of 11 amino acids. Deletions cut 3 bases from V and 8 bases from J, with 5 bases between. This chain's CDR3 is CASSYRYEQFF. The CDR3 coding sequence is TGTGCCAGCAGTTATCGATATGAGCAGTTCTTC.

The gene calls are TRBV7-3 and TRBJ2-1; D is perhaps TRBD2 (5 bases). The CDR3 contains 15 residues. Trimming removed 5 bases at V and 1 base at J, with 12 bases between. Germline V CDR1 and CDR2: SGHTA, FQGTGA. The CDR3 bases are TGTGCCAGCAGCCCGGCGGGCGGTTCCTACAATGAGCAGTTCTTC. This translates into CASSPAGGSYNEQFF.

The chain is built from TRBV9 and TRBJ2-1; perhaps TRBD2 as D (6 bases). Trimming took 1 base from V and 0 from J, leaving 8 bases between them. This CDR3 contains 15 residues. Germline V gene sequence: CDR1 SGDLS, CDR2 YYNGEE. The CDR3 region has the DNA TGTGCCAGCAGCGTAACGGAGGGCTCCTACAATGAGCAGTTCTTC. Its translation: CASSVTEGSYNEQFF.

This chain uses TRBV11-1 with TRBJ2-4; D tentatively fits TRBD1 or TRBD2 (5 bases each). The DNA end favors TRBJ2-5, so the J call may be wrong. Germline CDR1 is SGHAT and CDR2 is FQDESV (reference sequence). This CDR3 is 13 amino acids long. The chain's CDR3 is CASSPGRQETQYF. CDR3 DNA sequence: TGTGCCAGCAGCCCGGGACGCCAAGAGACCCAGTACTTC.